In this sample, the clone carrying this T cell receptor (beta chain) turned up a few times. Antigen unknown. The data belong to a study of cytotoxic CD8 clonotypes in ibrutinib-treated CLL. Study as a whole: Outcomes included some 24 partial and 2 complete responses; after median around 65 months, approximately 14 stayed remitted and about twelve progressed. Mean yields were around 250,000 productive templates and about 94,000 productive rearrangements per sample.

Clones were read by immunoSEQ multiplex PCR, and TCRdb kept only the in-frame ones, dropping some. The data show 35,000 to 55,000 clones, approximately 69% seen once. CDR3 length: 16 amino acids. V dropped 4 bases and J dropped 10 bases, with 21 bases sitting between them. Germline CDR1 SGHDT, CDR2 YYEEEE. Whole-study findings and limits: Clonality measured at baseline exceeded age-matched healthy donors, tracking circulating CD8+ T-cell counts. Clonality increased at ibrutinib response and stayed stable in sustained remission. At progression, however, it fell back toward baseline.

This specimen consisted of PBMCs, obtained after 12 months of ibrutinib treatment. The origin of this receptor is a human donor with chronic lymphocytic leukemia. The J gene is TRBJ1-6, the V gene TRBV5-6; maybe TRBD1 (6 bases). This CDR3 reads CASSQPLGQGNSPLHF. The CDR3 DNA sequence: TGTGCCAGCAGCCAGCCATTGGGGCAGGGGAACTCACCCCTCCACTTT.